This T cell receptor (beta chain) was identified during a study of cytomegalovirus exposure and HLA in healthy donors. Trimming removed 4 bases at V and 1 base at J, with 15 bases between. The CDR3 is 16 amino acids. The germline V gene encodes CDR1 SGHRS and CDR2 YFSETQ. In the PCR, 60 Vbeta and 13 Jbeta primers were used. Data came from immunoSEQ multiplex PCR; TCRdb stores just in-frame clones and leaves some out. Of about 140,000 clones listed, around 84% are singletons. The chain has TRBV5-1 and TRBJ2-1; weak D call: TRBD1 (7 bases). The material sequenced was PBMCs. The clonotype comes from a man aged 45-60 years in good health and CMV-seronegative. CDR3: CASSLSGGTSYNEQFF. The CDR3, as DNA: TGCGCCAGCAGCCTCTCAGGGGGGACATCCTACAATGAGCAGTTCTTC. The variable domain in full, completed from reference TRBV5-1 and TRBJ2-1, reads KAGVTQTPRYLIKTRGQQVTLSCSPISGHRSVSWYQQTPGQGLQFLFEYFSETQRNKGNFPGRFSGRQFSNSRSEMNVSTLELGDSALYLCASSLSGGTSYNEQFFGPGTRLTVL.